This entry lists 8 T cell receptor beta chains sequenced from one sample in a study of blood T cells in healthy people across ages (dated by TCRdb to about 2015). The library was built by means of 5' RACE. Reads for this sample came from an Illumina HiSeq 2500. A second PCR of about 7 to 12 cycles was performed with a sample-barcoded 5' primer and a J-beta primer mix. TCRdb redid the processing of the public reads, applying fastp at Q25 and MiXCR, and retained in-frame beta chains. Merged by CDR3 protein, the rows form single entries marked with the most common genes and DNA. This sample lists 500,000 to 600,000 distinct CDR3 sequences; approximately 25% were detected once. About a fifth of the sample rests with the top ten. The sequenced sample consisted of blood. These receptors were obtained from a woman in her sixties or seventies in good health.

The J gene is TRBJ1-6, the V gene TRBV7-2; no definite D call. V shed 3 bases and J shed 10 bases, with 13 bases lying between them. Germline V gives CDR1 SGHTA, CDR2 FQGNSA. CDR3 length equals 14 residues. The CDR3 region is CASSLILRESPLHF. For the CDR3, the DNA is TGTGCCAGCAGCTTGATTCTCCGGGAGTCACCCCTCCACTTT.

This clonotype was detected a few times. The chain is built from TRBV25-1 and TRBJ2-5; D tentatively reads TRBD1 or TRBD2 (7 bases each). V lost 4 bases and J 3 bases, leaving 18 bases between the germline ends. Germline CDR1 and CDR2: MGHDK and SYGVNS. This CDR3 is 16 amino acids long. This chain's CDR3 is CASSASGGGEKETQYF. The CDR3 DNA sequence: TGTGCCAGCAGTGCTTCAGGGGGAGGGGAAAAAGAGACCCAGTACTTC.

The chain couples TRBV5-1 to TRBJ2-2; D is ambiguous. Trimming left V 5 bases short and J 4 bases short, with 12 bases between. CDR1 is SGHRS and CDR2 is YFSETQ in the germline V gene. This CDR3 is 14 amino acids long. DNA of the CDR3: TGCGCCAGCAGTCCCCCGACGAGCACCGGGGAGCTGTTTTTT. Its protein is CASSPPTSTGELFF.

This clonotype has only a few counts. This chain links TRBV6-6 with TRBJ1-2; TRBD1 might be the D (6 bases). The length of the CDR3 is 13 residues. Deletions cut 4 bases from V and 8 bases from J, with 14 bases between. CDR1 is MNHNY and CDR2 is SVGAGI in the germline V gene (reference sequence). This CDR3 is CASSFGGRGGYTF. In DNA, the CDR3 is TGTGCCAGCAGTTTCGGGGGGCGCGGAGGCTACACCTTC.

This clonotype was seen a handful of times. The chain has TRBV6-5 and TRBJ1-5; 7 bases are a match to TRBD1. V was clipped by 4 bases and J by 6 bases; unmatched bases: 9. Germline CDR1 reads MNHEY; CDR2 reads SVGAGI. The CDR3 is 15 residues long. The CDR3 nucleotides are TGTGCCAGCAGTTTATCCGGGCACAGGGGTCAGCCCCAGCATTTT. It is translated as CASSLSGHRGQPQHF.

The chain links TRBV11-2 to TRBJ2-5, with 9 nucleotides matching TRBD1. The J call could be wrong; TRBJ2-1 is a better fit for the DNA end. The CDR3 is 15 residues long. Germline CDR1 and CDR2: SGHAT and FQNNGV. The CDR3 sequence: CASSPLGQGFNEQFF. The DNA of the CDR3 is TGTGCCAGCAGCCCGCTCGGACAGGGGTTCAATGAGCAGTTCTTC.

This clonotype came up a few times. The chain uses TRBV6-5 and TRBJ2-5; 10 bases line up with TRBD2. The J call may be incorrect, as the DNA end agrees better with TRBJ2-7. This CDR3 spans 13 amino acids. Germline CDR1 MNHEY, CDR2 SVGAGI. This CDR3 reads CASTIAGGFEQYF. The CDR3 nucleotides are TGTGCCAGCACCATAGCGGGGGGTTTCGAGCAGTACTTC.

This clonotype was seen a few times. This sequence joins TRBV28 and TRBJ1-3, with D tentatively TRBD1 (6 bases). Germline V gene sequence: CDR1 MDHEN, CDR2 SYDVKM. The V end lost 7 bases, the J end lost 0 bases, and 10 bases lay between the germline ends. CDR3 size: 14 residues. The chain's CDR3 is CASTRGSSGNTIYF. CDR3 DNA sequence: TGTGCCAGCACCAGGGGCAGCTCTGGAAACACCATATATTTT.